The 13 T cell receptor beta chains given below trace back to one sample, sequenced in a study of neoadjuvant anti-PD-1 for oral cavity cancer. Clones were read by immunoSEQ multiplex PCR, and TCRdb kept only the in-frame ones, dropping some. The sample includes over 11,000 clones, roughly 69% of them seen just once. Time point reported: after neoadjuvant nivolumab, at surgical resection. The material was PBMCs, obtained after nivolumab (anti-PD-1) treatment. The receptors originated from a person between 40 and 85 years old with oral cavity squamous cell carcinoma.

CDR3 sequence reads: CASSQQVIGLMNTEAFF. The DNA for the CDR3 is TGCGCCAGCAGCCAACAGGTTATAGGTCTTATGAACACTGAAGCTTTCTTT. V gene TRBV4-1 combines with J gene TRBJ1-1; D not resolved. There are 17 residues in the CDR3. The germline V and J ends were trimmed by 2 bases and 0 bases, with 16 bases remaining between them. CDR1 MGHRA and CDR2 YSYEKL come from the germline V gene.

CDR3 bases: TGTGCCTGGAACATTCGGGACGGCCCGGCCAACTATGGCTACACCTTC. This gives the protein CAWNIRDGPANYGYTF. V is TRBV30 and J is TRBJ1-2; D may be TRBD1 (5 bases). V dropped 4 bases and J dropped 2 bases, with 20 bases sitting between them. This CDR3 region has 16 residues. Germline V gene data show CDR1 as GTSNPN and CDR2 as SVGIG (reference sequence).

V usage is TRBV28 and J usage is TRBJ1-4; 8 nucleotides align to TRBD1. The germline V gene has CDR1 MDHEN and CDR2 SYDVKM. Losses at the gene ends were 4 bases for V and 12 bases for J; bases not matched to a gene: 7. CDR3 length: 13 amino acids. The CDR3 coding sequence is TGTGCCAGCAGTTCCTGGGACAGGACCCAACTGTTTTTT. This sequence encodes CASSSWDRTQLFF.

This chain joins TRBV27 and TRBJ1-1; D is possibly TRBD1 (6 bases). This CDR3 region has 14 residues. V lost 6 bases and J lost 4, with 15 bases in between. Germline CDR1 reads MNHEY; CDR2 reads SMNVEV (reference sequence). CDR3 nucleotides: TGTGCCAGCAGGATACCGGGACAAGTCACTGAAGCTTTCTTT. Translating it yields CASRIPGQVTEAFF.

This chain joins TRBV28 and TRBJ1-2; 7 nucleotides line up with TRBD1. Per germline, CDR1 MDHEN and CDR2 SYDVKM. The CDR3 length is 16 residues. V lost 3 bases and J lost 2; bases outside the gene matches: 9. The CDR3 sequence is CASSLVLNRGNYGYTF. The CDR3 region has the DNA TGTGCCAGCAGTTTGGTATTAAACAGGGGCAACTATGGCTACACCTTC.

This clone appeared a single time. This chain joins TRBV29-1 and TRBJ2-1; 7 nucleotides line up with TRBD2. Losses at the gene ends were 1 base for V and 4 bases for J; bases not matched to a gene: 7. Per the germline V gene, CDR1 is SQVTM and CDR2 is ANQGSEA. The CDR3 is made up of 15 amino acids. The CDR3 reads CSVEGFGTIYNEQFF. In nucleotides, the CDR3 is TGCAGCGTTGAAGGTTTTGGGACTATATACAATGAGCAGTTCTTC.

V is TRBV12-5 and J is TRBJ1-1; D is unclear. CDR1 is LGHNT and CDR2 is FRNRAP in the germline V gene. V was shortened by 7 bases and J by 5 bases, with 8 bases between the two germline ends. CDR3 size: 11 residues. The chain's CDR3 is CASAVETEAFF. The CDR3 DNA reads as TGTGCTAGTGCCGTAGAGACTGAAGCTTTCTTT.

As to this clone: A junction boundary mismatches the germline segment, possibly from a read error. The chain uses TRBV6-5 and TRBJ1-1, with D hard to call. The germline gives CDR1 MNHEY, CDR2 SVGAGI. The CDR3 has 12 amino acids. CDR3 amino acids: CASSYIGGPALF. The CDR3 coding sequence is TGTGCCAGCAGTTACATAGGCGGGCCCGCTCTCTTT.

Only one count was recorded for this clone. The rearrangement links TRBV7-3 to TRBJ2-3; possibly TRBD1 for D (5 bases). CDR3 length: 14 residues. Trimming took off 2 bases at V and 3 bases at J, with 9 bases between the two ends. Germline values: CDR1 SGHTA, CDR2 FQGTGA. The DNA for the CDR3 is TGTGCCAGCAGCTTACTGGGGCAGACAGATACGCAGTATTTT. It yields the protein CASSLLGQTDTQYF.

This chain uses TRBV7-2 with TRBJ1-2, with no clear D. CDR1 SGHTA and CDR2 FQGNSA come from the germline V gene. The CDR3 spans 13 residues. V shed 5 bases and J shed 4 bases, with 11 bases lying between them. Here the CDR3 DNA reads TGTGCCAGCAGCGATGGCCGTCTCTATGGCTACACCTTC. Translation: CASSDGRLYGYTF.

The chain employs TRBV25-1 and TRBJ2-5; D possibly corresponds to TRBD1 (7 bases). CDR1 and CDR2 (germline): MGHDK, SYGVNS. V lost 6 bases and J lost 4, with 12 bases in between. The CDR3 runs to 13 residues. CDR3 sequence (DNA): TGTGCCAGCAGAAGACAGGGAGGAGAGACCCAGTACTTC. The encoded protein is CASRRQGGETQYF.

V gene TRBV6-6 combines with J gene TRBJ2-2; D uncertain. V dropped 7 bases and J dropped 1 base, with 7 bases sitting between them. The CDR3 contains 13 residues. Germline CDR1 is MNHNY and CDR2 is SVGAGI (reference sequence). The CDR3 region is CASTSKNTGELFF. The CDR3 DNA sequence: TGTGCCAGCACCTCTAAGAACACCGGGGAGCTGTTTTTT.

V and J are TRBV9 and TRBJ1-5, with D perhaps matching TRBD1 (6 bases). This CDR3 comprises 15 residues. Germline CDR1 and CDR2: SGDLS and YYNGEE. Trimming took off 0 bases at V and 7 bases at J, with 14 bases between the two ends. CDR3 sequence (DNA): TGTGCCAGCAGCGTAGGGGGGCAGGGCGAGCAGCCCCAGCATTTT. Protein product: CASSVGGQGEQPQHF.